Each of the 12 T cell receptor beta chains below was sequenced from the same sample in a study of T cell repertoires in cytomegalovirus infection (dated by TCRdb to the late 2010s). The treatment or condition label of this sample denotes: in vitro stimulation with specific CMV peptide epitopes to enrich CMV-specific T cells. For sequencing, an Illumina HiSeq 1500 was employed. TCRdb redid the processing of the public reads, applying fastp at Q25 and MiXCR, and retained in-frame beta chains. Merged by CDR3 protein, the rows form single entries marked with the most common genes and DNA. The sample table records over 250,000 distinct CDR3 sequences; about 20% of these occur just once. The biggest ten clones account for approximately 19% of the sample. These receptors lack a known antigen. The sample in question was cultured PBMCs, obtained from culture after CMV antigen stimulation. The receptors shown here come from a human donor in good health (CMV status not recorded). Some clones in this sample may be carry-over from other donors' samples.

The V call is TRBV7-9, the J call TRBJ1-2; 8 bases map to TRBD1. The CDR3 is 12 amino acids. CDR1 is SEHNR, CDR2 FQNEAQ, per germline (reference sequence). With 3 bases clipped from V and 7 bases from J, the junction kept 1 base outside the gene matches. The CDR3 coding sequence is TGTGCCAGCAGCTTCGACAGGGGTGGCTACACCTTC. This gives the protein CASSFDRGGYTF.

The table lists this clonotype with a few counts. DNA of the CDR3: TGTGCCACCAGCACAGATAGGGGGGCCCAGTACTTC. This encodes CATSTDRGAQYF. V and J are TRBV15 and TRBJ2-5; the D gene could be TRBD1 or TRBD2 (6 bases each). Trimming left V 4 bases short and J 9 bases short, with 12 bases between. The germline gives CDR1 LNHNV, CDR2 YYDKDF (reference sequence). This CDR3 comprises 12 residues.

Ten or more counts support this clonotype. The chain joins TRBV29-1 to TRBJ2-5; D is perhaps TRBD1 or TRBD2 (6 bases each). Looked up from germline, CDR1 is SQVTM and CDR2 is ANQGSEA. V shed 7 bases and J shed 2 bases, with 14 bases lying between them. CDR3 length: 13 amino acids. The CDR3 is CSGLGGKQETQYF. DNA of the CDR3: TGCAGCGGGTTAGGGGGGAAGCAAGAGACCCAGTACTTC.

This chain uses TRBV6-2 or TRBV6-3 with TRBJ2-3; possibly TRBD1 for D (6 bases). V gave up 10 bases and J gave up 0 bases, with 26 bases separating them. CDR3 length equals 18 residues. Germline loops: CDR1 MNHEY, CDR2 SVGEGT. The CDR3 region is CATQPLTGTTRSTDTQYF. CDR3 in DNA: TGTGCCACTCAACCCTTAACCGGGACAACCCGCAGCACAGATACGCAGTATTTT.

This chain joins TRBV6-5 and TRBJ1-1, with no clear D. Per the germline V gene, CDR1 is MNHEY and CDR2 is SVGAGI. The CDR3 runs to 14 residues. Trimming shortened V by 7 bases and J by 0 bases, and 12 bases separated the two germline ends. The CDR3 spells CASNRVRVNTEAFF. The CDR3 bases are TGTGCCAGCAATCGGGTCCGCGTGAACACTGAAGCTTTCTTT.

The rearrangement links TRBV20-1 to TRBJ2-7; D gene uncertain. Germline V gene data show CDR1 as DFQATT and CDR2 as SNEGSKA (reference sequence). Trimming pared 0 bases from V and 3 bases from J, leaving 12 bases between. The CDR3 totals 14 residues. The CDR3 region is CSARDRDNRYEQYF. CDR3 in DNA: TGCAGTGCTAGAGATCGAGACAACCGCTACGAGCAGTACTTC.

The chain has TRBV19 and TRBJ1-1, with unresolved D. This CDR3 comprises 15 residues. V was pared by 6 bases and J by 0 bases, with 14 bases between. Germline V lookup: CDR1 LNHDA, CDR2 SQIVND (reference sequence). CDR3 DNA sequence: TGTGCCAGTAGGCGGACGGCGATTATGAACACTGAAGCTTTCTTT. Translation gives CASRRTAIMNTEAFF.

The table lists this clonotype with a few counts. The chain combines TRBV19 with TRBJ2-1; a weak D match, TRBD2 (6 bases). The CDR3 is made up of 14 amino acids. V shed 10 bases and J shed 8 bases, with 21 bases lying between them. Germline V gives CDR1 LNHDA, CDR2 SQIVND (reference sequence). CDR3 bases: TGTGCCACCGGGACTTCTTTTCATAGTGATGAGCAGTTCTTC. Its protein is CATGTSFHSDEQFF.

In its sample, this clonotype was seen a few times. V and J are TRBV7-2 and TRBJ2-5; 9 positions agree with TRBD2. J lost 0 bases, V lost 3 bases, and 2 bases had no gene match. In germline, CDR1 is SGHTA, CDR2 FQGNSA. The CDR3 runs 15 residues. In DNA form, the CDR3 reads TGTGCCAGCAGCTTTGCTAGCGGGGACCAAGAGACCCAGTACTTC. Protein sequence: CASSFASGDQETQYF.

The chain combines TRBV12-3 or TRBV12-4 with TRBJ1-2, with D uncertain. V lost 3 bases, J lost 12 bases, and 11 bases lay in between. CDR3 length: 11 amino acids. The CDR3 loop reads CASSFGVQDTF. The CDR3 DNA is TGTGCCAGCAGTTTCGGGGTGCAGGACACCTTC.

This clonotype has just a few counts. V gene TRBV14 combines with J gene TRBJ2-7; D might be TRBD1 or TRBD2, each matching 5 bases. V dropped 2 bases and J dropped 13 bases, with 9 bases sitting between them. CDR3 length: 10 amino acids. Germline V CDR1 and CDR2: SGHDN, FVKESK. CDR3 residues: CASSQTRDYF. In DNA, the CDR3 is TGTGCCAGCAGCCAAACCCGGGACTACTTC.

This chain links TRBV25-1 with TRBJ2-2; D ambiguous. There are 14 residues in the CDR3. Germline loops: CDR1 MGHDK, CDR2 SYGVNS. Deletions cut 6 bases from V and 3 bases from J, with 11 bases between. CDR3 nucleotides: TGTGCCAGCAGCACCGGGTCCTACACCGGGGAGCTGTTTTTT. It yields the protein CASSTGSYTGELFF.